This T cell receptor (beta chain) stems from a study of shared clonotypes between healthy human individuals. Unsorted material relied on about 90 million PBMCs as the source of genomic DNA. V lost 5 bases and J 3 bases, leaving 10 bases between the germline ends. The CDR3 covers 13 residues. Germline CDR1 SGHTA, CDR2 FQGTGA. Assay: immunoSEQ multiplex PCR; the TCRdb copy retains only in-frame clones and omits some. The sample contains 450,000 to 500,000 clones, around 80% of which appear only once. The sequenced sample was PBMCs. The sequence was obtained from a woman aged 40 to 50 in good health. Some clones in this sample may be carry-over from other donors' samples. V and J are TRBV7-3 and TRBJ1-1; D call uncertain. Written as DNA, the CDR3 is TGTGCCAGCAGCCGCGGGCCCGACACTGAAGCTTTCTTT. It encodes CASSRGPDTEAFF.